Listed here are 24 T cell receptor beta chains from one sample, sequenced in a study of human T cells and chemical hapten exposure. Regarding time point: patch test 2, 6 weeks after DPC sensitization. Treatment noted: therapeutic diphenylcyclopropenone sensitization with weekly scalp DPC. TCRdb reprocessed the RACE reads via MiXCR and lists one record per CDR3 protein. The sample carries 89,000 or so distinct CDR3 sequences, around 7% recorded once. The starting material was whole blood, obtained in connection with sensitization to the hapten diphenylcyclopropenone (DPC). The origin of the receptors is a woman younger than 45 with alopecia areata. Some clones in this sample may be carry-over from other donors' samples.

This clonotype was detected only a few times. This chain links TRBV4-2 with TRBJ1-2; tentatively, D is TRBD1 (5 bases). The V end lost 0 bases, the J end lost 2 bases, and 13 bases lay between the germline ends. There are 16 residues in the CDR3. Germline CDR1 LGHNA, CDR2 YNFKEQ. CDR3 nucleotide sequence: TGTGCCAGCAGCCAAGATCCGGGGGAAGGCAACTATGGCTACACCTTC. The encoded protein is CASSQDPGEGNYGYTF.

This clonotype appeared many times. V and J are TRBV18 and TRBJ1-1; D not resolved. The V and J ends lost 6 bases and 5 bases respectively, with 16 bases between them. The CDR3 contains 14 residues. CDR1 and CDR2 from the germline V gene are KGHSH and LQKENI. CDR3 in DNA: TGTGCCAGCTCCCTCGGCGGGTATGGAACTGAAGCTTTCTTT. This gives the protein CASSLGGYGTEAFF.

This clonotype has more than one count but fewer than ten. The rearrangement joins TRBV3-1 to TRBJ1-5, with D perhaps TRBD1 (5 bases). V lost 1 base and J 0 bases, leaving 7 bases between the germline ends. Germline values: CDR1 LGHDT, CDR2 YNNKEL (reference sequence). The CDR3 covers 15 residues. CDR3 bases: TGTGCCAGCAGCCAAGGCGGACATAGCAATCAGCCCCAGCATTTT. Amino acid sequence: CASSQGGHSNQPQHF.

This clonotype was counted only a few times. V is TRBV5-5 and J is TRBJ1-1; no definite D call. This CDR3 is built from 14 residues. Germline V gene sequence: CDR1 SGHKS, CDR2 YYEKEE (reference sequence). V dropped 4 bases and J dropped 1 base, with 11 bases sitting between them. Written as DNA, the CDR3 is TGTGCCAGCAGCCAATATATACGGAACACTGAAGCTTTCTTT. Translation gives CASSQYIRNTEAFF.

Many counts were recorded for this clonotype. As DNA, the CDR3 is TGTGCCAGCAGGGACGTTTTGATAATTAACACTGAAGCTTTCTTT. Translation gives CASRDVLIINTEAFF. This sequence joins TRBV2 and TRBJ1-1; D gene ambiguous. From germline, CDR1 is SNHLY and CDR2 FYNNEI. Trimming pared 6 bases from V and 2 bases from J, leaving 16 bases between. The CDR3 is 15 amino acids.

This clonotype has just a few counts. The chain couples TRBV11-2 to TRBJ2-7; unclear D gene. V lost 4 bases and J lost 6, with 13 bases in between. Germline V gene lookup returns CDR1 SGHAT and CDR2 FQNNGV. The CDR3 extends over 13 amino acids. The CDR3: CASSSWAELEQYF. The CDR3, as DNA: TGTGCCAGCAGCTCTTGGGCGGAACTCGAGCAGTACTTC.

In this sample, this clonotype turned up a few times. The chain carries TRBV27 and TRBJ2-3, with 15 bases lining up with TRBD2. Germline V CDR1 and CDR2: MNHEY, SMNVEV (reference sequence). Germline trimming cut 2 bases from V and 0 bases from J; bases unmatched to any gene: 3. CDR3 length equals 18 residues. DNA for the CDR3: TGTGCCAGCAGTTTAGGGACTAGCGGGGGGATGAGCACAGATACGCAGTATTTT. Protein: CASSLGTSGGMSTDTQYF.

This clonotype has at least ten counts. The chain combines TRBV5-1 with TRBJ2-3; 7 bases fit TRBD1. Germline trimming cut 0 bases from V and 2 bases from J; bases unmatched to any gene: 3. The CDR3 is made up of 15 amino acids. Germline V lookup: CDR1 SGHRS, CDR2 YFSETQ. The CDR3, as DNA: TGCGCCAGCAGCTTGGGGGACAGCCTCACAGATACGCAGTATTTT. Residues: CASSLGDSLTDTQYF. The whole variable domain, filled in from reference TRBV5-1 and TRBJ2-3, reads KAGVTQTPRYLIKTRGQQVTLSCSPISGHRSVSWYQQTPGQGLQFLFEYFSETQRNKGNFPGRFSGRQFSNSRSEMNVSTLELGDSALYLCASSLGDSLTDTQYFGPGTRLTVL.

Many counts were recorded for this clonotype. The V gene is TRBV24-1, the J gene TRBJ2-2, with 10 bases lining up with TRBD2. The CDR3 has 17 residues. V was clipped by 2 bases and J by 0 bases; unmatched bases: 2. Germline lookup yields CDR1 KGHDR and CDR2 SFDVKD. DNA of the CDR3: TGTGCCACCAGTGATTCTAGCGGGGGTTCGAACACCGGGGAGCTGTTTTTT. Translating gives CATSDSSGGSNTGELFF.

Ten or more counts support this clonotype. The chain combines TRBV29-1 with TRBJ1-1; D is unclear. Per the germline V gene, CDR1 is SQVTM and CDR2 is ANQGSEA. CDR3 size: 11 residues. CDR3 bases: TGCGCCGGCATAGAGCGGGATGAAGCTTTCTTT. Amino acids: CAGIERDEAFF.

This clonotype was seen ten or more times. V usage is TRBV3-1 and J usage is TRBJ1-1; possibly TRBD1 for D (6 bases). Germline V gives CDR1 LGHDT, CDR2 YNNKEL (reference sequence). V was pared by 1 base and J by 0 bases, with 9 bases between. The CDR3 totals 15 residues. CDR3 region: CASSQVRGLNTEAFF. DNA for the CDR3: TGTGCCAGCAGCCAAGTACGGGGGCTGAACACTGAAGCTTTCTTT. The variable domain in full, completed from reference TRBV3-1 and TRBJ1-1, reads DTAVSQTPKYLVTQMGNDKSIKCEQNLGHDTMYWYKQDSKKFLKIMFSYNNKELIINETVPNRFSPKSPDKAHLNLHINSLELGDSAVYFCASSQVRGLNTEAFFGQGTRLTVV.

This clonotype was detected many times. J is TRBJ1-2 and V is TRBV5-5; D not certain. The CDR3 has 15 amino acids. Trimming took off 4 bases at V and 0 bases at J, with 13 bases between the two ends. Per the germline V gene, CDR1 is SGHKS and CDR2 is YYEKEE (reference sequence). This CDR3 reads CASSPLPSANYGYTF. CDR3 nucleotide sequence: TGTGCCAGCAGCCCACTCCCAAGTGCTAACTATGGCTACACCTTC.

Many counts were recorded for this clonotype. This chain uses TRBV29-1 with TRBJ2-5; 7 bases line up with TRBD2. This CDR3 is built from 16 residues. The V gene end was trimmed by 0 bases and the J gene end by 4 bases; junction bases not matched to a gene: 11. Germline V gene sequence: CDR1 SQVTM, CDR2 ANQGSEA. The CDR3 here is CSVEDLAAPRGETQYF. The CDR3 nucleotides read TGCAGCGTTGAAGATCTAGCGGCGCCGAGGGGAGAGACCCAGTACTTC.

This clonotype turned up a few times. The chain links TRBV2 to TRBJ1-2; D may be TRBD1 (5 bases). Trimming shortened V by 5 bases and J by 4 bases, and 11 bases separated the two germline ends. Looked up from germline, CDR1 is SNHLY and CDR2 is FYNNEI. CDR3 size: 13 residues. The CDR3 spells CASSQDTIYGYTF. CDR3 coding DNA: TGTGCCAGCAGTCAGGACACCATCTATGGCTACACCTTC.

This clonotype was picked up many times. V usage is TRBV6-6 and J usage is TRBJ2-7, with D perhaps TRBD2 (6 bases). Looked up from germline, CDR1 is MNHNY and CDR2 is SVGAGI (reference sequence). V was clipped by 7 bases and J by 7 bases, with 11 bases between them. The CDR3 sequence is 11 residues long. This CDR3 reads CASTIRGEQYF. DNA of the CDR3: TGTGCCAGCACAATCCGGGGGGAGCAGTACTTC.

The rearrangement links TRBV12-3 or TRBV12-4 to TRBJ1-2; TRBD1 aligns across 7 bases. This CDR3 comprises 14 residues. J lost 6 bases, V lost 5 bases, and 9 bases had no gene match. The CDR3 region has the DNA TGTGCCAGCAGTGAAACCCGGACAGGAAATGGCTACACCTTC. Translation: CASSETRTGNGYTF.

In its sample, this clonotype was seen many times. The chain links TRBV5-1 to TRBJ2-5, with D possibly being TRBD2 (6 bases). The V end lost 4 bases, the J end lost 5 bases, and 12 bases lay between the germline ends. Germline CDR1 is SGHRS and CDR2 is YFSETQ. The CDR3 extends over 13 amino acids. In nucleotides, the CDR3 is TGCGCCAGCAGCCCCGGGAGCTCGGAGACCCAGTACTTC. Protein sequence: CASSPGSSETQYF.

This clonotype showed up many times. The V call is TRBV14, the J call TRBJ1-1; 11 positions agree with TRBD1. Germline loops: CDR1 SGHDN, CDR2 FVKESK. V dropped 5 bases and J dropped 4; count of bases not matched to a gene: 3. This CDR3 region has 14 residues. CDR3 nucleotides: TGTGCCAGCAGCGGGGGGACAGGGGGCACTGAAGCTTTCTTT. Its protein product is CASSGGTGGTEAFF.

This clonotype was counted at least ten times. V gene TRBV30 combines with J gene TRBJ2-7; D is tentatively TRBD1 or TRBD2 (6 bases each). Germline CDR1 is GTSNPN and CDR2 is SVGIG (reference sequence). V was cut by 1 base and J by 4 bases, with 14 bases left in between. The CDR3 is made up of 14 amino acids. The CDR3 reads CAWSGDTGAYEQYF. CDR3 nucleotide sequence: TGTGCCTGGAGTGGGGACACGGGGGCTTACGAGCAGTACTTC.

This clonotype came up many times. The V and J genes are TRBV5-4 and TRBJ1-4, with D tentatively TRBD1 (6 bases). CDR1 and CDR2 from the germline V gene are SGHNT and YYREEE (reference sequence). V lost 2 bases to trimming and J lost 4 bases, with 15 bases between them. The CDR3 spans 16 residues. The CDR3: CASSFAGTPFNEKLFF. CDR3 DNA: TGTGCCAGCAGCTTCGCCGGGACACCTTTTAATGAAAAACTGTTTTTT.

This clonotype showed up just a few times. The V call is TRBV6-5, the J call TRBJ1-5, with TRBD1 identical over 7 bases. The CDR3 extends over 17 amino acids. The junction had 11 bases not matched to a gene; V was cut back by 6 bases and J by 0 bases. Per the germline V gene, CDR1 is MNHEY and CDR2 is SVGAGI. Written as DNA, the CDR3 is TGTGCCAGCAGCCTTGGGCGACAGGGAACTAGCAATCAGCCCCAGCATTTT. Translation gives CASSLGRQGTSNQPQHF.

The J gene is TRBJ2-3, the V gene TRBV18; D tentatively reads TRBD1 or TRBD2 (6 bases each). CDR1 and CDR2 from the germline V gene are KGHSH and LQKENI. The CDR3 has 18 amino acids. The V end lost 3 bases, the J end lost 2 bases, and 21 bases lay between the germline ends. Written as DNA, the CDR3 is TGTGCCAGCTCACCGACAATCAGGGGAGGAGGCTCCACAGATACGCAGTATTTT. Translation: CASSPTIRGGGSTDTQYF. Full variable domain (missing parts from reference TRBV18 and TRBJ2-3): NAGVMQNPRHLVRRRGQEARLRCSPMKGHSHVYWYRQLPEEGLKFMVYLQKENIIDESGMPKERFSAEFPKEGPSILRIQQVVRGDSAAYFCASSPTIRGGGSTDTQYFGPGTRLTVL.

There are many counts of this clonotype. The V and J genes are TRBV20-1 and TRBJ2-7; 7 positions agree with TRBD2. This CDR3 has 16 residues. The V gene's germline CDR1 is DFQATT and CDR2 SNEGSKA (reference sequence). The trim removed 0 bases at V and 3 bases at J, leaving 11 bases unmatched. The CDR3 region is CSARDGGWGGSYEQYF. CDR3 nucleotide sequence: TGCAGTGCTAGAGATGGGGGTTGGGGCGGGAGCTACGAGCAGTACTTC.

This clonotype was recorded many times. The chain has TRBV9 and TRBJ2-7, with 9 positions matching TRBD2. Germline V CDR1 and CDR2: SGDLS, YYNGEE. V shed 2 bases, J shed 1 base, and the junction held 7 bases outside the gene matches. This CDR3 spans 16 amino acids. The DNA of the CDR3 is TGTGCCAGCAGCGTCGGAGGGACTAGCACATCCTACGAGCAGTACTTC. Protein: CASSVGGTSTSYEQYF.